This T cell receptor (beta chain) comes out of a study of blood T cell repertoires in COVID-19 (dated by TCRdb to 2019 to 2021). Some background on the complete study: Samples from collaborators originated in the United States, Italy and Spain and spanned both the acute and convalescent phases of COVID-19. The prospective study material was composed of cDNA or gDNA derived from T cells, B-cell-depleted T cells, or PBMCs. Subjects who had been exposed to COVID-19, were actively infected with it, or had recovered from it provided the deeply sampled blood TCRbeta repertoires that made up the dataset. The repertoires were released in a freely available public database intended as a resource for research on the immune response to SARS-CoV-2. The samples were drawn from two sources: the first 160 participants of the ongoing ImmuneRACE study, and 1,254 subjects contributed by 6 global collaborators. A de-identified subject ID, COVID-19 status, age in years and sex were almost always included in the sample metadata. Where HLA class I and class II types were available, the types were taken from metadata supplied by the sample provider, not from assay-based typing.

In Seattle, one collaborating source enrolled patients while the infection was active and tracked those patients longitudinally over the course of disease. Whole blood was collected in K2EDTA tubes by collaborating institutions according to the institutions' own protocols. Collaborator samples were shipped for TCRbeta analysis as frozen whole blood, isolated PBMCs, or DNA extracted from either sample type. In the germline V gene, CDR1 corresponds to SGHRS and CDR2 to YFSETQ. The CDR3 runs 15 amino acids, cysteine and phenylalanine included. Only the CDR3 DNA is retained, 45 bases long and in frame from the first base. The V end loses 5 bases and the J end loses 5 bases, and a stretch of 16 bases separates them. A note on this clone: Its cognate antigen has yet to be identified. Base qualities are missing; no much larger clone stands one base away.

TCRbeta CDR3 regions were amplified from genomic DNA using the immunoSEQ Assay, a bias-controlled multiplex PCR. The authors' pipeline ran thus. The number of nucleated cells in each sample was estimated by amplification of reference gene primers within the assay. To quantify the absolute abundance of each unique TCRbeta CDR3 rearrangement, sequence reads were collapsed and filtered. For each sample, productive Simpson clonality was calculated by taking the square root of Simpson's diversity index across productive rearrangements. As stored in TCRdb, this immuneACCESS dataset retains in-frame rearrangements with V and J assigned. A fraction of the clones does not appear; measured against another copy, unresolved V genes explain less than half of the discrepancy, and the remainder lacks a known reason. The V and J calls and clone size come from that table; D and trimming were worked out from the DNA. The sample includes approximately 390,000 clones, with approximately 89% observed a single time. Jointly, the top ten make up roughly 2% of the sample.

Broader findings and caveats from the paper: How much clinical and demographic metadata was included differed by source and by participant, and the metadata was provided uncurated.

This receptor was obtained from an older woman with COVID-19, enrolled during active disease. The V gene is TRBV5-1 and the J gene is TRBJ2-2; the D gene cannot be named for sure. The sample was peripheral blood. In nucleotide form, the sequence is TGCGCCAGCAGTCAAGAGGCGGTCGGTACCGGGGAGCTGTTTTTT. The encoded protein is CASSQEAVGTGELFF. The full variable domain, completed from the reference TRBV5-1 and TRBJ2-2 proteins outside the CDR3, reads KAGVTQTPRYLIKTRGQQVTLSCSPISGHRSVSWYQQTPGQGLQFLFEYFSETQRNKGNFPGRFSGRQFSNSRSEMNVSTLELGDSALYLCASSQEAVGTGELFFGEGSRLTVL.